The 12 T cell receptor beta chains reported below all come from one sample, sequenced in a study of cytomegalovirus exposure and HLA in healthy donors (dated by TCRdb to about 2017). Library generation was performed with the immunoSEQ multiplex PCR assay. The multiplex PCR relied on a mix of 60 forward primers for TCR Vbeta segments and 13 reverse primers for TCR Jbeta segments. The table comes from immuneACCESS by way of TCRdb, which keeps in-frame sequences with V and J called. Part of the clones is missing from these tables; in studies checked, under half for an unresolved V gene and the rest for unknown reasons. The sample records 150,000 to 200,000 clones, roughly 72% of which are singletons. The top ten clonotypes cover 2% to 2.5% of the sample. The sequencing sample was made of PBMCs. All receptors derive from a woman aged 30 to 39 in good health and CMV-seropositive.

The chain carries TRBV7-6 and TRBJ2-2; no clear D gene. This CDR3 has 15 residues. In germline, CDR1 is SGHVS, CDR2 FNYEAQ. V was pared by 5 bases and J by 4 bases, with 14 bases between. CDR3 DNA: TGTGCCAGCAGCGGCGACCCTAGGCCCACCGGGGAGCTGTTTTTT. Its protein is CASSGDPRPTGELFF.

The CDR3 is CSVLFWGDRNGELFF. CDR3 bases: TGCAGCGTCCTCTTTTGGGGGGATCGGAACGGGGAGCTGTTTTTT. This chain connects TRBV29-1 to TRBJ2-2, with D perhaps TRBD2 (6 bases). This CDR3 is 15 amino acids long. Germline V gene lookup returns CDR1 SQVTM and CDR2 ANQGSEA. Trimming removed 6 bases at V and 7 bases at J, with 21 bases between.

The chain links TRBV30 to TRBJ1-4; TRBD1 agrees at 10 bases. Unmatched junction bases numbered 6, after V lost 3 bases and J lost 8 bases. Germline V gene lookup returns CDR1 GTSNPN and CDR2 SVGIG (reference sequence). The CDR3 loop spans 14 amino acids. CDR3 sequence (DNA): TGTGCCTGGAGGGGGACAGGGGACGGAGAAAAACTGTTTTTT. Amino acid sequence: CAWRGTGDGEKLFF.

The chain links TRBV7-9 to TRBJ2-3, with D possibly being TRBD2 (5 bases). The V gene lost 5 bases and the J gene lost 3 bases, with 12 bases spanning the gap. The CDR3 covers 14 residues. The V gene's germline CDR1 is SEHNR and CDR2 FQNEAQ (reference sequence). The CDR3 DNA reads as TGTGCCAGCAGCCCACGACGAGGGACAGATACGCAGTATTTT. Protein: CASSPRRGTDTQYF.

CDR3 region: CASRLTANYGYTF. CDR3 in DNA: TGTGCCAGCAGACTGACAGCAAACTATGGCTACACCTTC. This chain joins TRBV6-5 and TRBJ1-2, with a tentative D call TRBD1 (5 bases). The CDR3 length is 13 residues. Germline V CDR1 and CDR2: MNHEY, SVGAGI. Trimming cost V 6 bases and J 2 bases, with 10 bases left between them.

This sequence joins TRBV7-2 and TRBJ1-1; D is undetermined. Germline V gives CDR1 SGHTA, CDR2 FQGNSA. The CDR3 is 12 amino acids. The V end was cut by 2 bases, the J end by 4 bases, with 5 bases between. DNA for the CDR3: TGTGCCAGCAGCTTAATCGGCACTGAAGCTTTCTTT. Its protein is CASSLIGTEAFF.

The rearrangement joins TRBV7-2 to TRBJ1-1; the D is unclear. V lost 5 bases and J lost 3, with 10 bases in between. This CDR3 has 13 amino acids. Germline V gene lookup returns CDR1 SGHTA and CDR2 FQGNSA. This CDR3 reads CASSIEVHTEAFF. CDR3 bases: TGTGCCAGCAGCATCGAGGTCCACACTGAAGCTTTCTTT. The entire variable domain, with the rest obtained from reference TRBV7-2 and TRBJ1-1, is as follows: GAGVSQSPSNKVTEKGKDVELRCDPISGHTALYWYRQSLGQGLEFLIYFQGNSAPDKSGLPSDRFSAERTGGSVSTLTIQRTQQEDSAVYLCASSIEVHTEAFFGQGTRLTVV.

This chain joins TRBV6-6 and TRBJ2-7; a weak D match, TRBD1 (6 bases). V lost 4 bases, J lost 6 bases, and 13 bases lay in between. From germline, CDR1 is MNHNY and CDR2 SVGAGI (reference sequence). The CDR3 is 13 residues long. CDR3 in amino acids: CASSFQQGGEQYF. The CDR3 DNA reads TGTGCCAGCAGTTTCCAACAGGGCGGCGAGCAGTACTTC.

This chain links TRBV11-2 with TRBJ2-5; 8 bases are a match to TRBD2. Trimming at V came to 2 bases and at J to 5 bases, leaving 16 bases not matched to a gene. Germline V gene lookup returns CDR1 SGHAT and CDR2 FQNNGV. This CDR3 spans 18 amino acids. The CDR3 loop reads CASSLNGGEGEVGETQYF. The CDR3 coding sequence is TGTGCCAGCAGCTTAAACGGGGGGGAGGGGGAGGTTGGGGAGACCCAGTACTTC.

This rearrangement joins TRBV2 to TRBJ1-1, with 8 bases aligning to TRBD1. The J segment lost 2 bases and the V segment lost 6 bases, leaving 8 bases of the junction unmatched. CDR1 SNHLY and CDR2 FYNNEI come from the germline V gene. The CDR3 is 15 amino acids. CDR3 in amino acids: CASSDLTGANTEAFF. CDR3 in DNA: TGTGCCAGCAGCGACCTGACAGGGGCAAACACTGAAGCTTTCTTT.

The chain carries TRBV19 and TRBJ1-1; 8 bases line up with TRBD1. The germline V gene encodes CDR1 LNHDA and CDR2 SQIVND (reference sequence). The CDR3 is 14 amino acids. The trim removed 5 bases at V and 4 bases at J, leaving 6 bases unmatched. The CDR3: CASSPHRGVTEAFF. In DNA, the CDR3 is TGTGCCAGTAGTCCTCACAGGGGGGTCACTGAAGCTTTCTTT.

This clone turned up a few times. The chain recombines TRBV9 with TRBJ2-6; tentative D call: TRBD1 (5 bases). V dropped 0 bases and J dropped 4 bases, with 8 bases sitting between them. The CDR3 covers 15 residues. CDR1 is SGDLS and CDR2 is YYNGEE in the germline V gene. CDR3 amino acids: CASSVVGAGANVLTF. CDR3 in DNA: TGTGCCAGCAGCGTAGTAGGGGCCGGGGCCAACGTCCTGACTTTC.